The 18 T cell receptor beta chains presented below share a single source sample, sequenced in a study of blood T cell repertoires in COVID-19. The method was immunoSEQ multiplex PCR; TCRdb's version includes in-frame clones alone and lacks a portion of them. Of 200,000 to 250,000 clones in the sample, about 90% are singletons; the top ten hold about 3.1%. Source material: PBMCs or T cells enriched from blood (not recorded which). These receptors came from a woman aged 45 to 65 in a cohort exposed to, infected with or recovered from COVID-19 (not recorded which).

CDR3: CASSYSIAGAEETQYF. Here the CDR3 DNA reads TGTGCCAGCAGTTACTCGATTGCAGGCGCCGAGGAGACCCAGTACTTC. The gene calls are TRBV6-6 and TRBJ2-5; D gene unclear. CDR3 length equals 16 residues. Trimming stripped 0 bases from V and 5 bases from J, with 16 bases between. Germline values: CDR1 MNHNY, CDR2 SVGAGI (reference sequence).

The chain joins TRBV28 to TRBJ1-5, with D perhaps matching TRBD1 (5 bases). This CDR3 comprises 16 residues. Trimming pared 2 bases from V and 11 bases from J, leaving 22 bases between. Germline CDR1 is MDHEN and CDR2 is SYDVKM. The CDR3 is CASSLGSAWGSGAQHF. Written as DNA, the CDR3 is TGTGCCAGCAGTTTAGGATCCGCCTGGGGGTCGGGGGCCCAGCATTTT.

For this clone: One junction end does not reproduce the germline sequence, and a read error may be involved. The rearrangement joins TRBV14 to TRBJ1-2, with D uncertain. The CDR3 covers 11 residues. Germline V gene lookup returns CDR1 SGHDN and CDR2 FVKESK. Written as DNA, the CDR3 is TGTGCCAGCAGCCAAGTGGAGGACGCCGACTTC. Residues: CASSQVEDADF.

V and J are TRBV3-1 (or the pseudogene TRBV3-2) and TRBJ2-7, with D possibly being TRBD1 (5 bases). With 1 base removed from V and 6 bases from J, the gap between germline ends came to 7 bases. This CDR3 comprises 12 residues. From germline, CDR1 is LGHDT and CDR2 YNNKEL (reference sequence). In nucleotides, the CDR3 is TGTGCCAGCAGCCAAGCCCAGGGCGAGCAGTACTTC. Translation gives CASSQAQGEQYF.

The chain uses TRBV11-3 and TRBJ2-3; 11 nucleotides match TRBD2. Germline CDR1 SGHNT, CDR2 YENEEA. Germline trimming cut 3 bases from V and 2 bases from J; bases unmatched to any gene: 4. CDR3 length: 16 amino acids. CDR3 nucleotides: TGTGCCAGCAGCTTTGGTAGCGGGGGGGACACAGATACGCAGTATTTT. Translated: CASSFGSGGDTDTQYF. Supplemented by reference TRBV11-3 and TRBJ2-3, the full variable domain reads EAGVVQSPRYKIIEKKQPVAFWCNPISGHNTLYWYLQNLGQGPELLIRYENEEAVDDSQLPKDRFSAERLKGVDSTLKIQPAELGDSAVYLCASSFGSGGDTDTQYFGPGTRLTVL.

This rearrangement joins TRBV5-1 to TRBJ1-1; D might be TRBD1 (6 bases). The CDR3 has 14 residues. Deletions cut 6 bases from V and 6 bases from J, with 18 bases between. Germline CDR1 reads SGHRS; CDR2 reads YFSETQ. As DNA, the CDR3 is TGCGCCAGCAACGGGGGATCGGGGGGCGCTGAAGCTTTCTTT. This codes for CASNGGSGGAEAFF.

A single count supports this clone. The chain combines TRBV4-3 with TRBJ2-5; perhaps TRBD2 as D (7 bases). Between the trimmed V and J ends, which lost 2 bases and 9 bases, there was a span of 13 bases. Germline V CDR1 and CDR2: LGHNA, YSLEER. This CDR3 is built from 13 residues. The CDR3 bases are TGCGCCAGCAGCCAATTCAGGGAGGGGGCCCAGTACTTC. Translation: CASSQFREGAQYF.

The J gene is TRBJ1-1, the V gene TRBV6-2 or TRBV6-3; 7 positions agree with TRBD1. The CDR3 consists of 17 residues. V shed 0 bases and J 5 bases; nucleotides not matched to a gene: 12. Germline V gene sequence: CDR1 MNHEY, CDR2 SVGEGT. CDR3 sequence: CASSYSVQGVDRTEAFF. CDR3 sequence (DNA): TGTGCCAGCAGTTACTCGGTCCAGGGGGTAGACCGGACTGAAGCTTTCTTT.

This chain joins TRBV11-2 and TRBJ1-1, with D perhaps TRBD1 (5 bases). This CDR3 has 14 residues. Between the trimmed V and J ends, which lost 3 bases and 0 bases, there was a span of 8 bases. Germline V gene sequence: CDR1 SGHAT, CDR2 FQNNGV. The CDR3 DNA is TGTGCCAGCAGCTTCCGGGGGATGAACACTGAAGCTTTCTTT. Translating gives CASSFRGMNTEAFF.

The V and J genes are TRBV5-6 and TRBJ1-4; 8 positions match TRBD1. Germline CDR1 reads SGHDT; CDR2 reads YYEEEE. V gave up 2 bases and J gave up 7 bases; unmatched junction bases: 7. CDR3 size: 15 residues. The CDR3 here is CASSFGQGRAEKLFF. In nucleotides, the CDR3 is TGTGCCAGCAGCTTTGGACAGGGAAGGGCTGAAAAACTGTTTTTT.

The rearrangement links TRBV28 to TRBJ1-4; D uncertain. CDR1 MDHEN and CDR2 SYDVKM come from the germline V gene. V gave up 2 bases and J gave up 8 bases, with 12 bases separating them. The CDR3 has 14 residues. The CDR3 here is CASSLHPNEEKLFF. For the CDR3, the DNA is TGTGCCAGCAGTTTACATCCCAACGAGGAAAAACTGTTTTTT.

The chain employs TRBV7-2 and TRBJ1-6; D gene unclear. The V end was cut by 0 bases, the J end by 0 bases, with 9 bases between. The germline V gene has CDR1 SGHTA and CDR2 FQGNSA. CDR3 length equals 17 residues. The chain's CDR3 is CASSLAQHSSYNSPLHF. CDR3 DNA sequence: TGTGCCAGCAGCTTAGCGCAACACAGCTCCTATAATTCACCCCTCCACTTT.

The chain couples TRBV9 to TRBJ2-2, with a weak D call TRBD1 (5 bases). This CDR3 contains 15 residues. Trimming removed 1 base at V and 1 base at J, with 8 bases between. Germline-derived CDR1 and CDR2 are SGDLS and YYNGEE. Here the CDR3 reads CASSVTGQNTGELFF. The CDR3 bases are TGTGCCAGCAGCGTAACCGGACAGAACACCGGGGAGCTGTTTTTT.

The rearrangement joins TRBV9 to TRBJ2-1, with 8 bases lining up with TRBD1. The trim removed 5 bases at V and 10 bases at J, leaving 11 bases unmatched. Germline V gives CDR1 SGDLS, CDR2 YYNGEE. This CDR3 comprises 14 residues. The CDR3 protein is CASSRDRFFEEQFF. Written as DNA, the CDR3 is TGTGCCAGCAGTCGGGACAGGTTTTTTGAGGAGCAGTTCTTC.

The chain recombines TRBV6-1 with TRBJ1-5, with D maybe TRBD1 (5 bases). Trimming stripped 3 bases from V and 6 bases from J, with 15 bases between. This CDR3 has 15 amino acids. Germline V gene sequence: CDR1 MNHNS, CDR2 SASEGT. CDR3 in DNA: TGTGCCAGCAGTGACCTCGGCAGGGTCCTTCAGCCCCAGCATTTT. Translation gives CASSDLGRVLQPQHF.

The V and J genes are TRBV12-3 or TRBV12-4 and TRBJ1-1; D is possibly TRBD1 (5 bases). The CDR3 loop spans 13 amino acids. V was clipped by 3 bases and J by 7 bases, with 12 bases between them. The CDR3 bases are TGTGCCAGCAGTTTCCTCAGGACACATGAAGCTTTCTTT. Translating gives CASSFLRTHEAFF.

This clone was observed once. V and J are TRBV4-3 and TRBJ1-2; TRBD1 matches at 7 bases. The length of the CDR3 is 16 residues. V lost 4 bases to trimming and J lost 4 bases; unmatched junction nucleotides: 12. Germline V lookup: CDR1 LGHNA, CDR2 YSLEER. The CDR3 nucleotides read TGCGCCAGCAGCCTTACGACAGGGCCTTTTCGCTATGGCTACACCTTC. The encoded protein is CASSLTTGPFRYGYTF.

The chain recombines TRBV3-1 (or the pseudogene TRBV3-2) with TRBJ1-2, with no clear D. Germline loops: CDR1 LGHDT, CDR2 YNNKEL (reference sequence). The germline V and J ends were trimmed by 1 base and 1 base, with 7 bases remaining between them. The CDR3 is 14 residues long. The CDR3 sequence: CASSQVGGNYGYTF. The CDR3, as DNA: TGTGCCAGCAGCCAAGTGGGAGGTAACTATGGCTACACCTTC.